This T cell receptor beta chain derives from a study of T cell responses to AZD1222 COVID-19 vaccine. About this clone: Its antigen remains unidentified.

Notes on the study in general: With two AZD1222 doses given, Spike-specific TCR breadth and depth both rose. Seropositivity was recorded at baseline in only a handful of AZD1222 recipients. Without day 14 samples, only post-peak T cell repertoires were studied. White British donors predominated, females outnumbered males, and clonal diversity was possibly underestimated.

Sequencing was performed with immunoSEQ multiplex PCR; in TCRdb, only in-frame clones are kept and a portion is missing. The sample has approximately 74,000 clones, less than 90% seen once. The CDR3 spans 14 residues. V gave up 8 bases and J gave up 5 bases, with 15 bases separating them. Per the germline V gene, CDR1 is MGHDK and CDR2 is SYGVNS. This sample comprised peripheral blood, obtained 28 days after the second AZD1222 dose. The chain has TRBV25-1 and TRBJ2-2, with D perhaps given as TRBD1 or TRBD2 (5 bases each). This receptor was obtained from an adult who received the AZD1222 COVID-19 vaccine. The CDR3 DNA sequence: TGTGCCAGCGGGTGGGGGACGGAGACCGGGGAGCTGTTTTTT. It yields the protein CASGWGTETGELFF.